This is a list of T cell receptor beta chains from one sample in a study of T-cell reconstitution after alpha-beta-depleted transplantation in children. TCRdb ran MiXCR on the PCR reads and lists one entry per CDR3 protein. The sample holds a few hundred thousand distinct CDR3 sequences, 9.7% seen once. The sample in question was PBMCs from the stem cell graft donor, obtained from the stem cell graft. Every receptor here comes from a human donor who donated a stem cell graft to a child with SCID. The CDR3 runs from the conserved cysteine through the conserved F or W. The order of the fields is J gene, V gene, CDR3 protein.

TRBJ1-1,TRBV20-1,CSARDTQRQEAFF
TRBJ1-1,TRBV5-1,CASSLDGIPTEAFF
TRBJ1-5,TRBV5-1,CASSLGAGGNQPQHF
TRBJ2-4,TRBV7-2,CASSPASPGQGRNIQYF
TRBJ1-6,TRBV27,CASSSSPARTSPLHF
TRBJ1-2,TRBV20-1,CSADGTPNYGYTF
TRBJ1-2,TRBV10-3,CAISGRTDGYTF
TRBJ1-6,TRBV7-6,CASSLVPRAGDSPLHF
TRBJ2-7,TRBV7-2,CASSLASGWGFRDEQYF
TRBJ1-5,TRBV12-3/TRBV12-4,CASGRGNQPQHF
TRBJ1-2,TRBV6-5,CATRTANYGYTF
TRBJ1-1,TRBV30,CAWSVERTEAFF
TRBJ2-2,TRBV2,CASKRDREESGELFF
TRBJ2-1,TRBV6-1,CASSGDRQGLYGGQFF
TRBJ1-1,TRBV5-1,CASSPRVTLQNTEAFF
TRBJ2-3,TRBV20-1,CSARESGEIFTDTQYF
TRBJ1-2,TRBV20-1,CSAVPSVYGYTF
TRBJ1-1,TRBV18,CASLGAGMNTEAFF
TRBJ2-6,TRBV3-1,CASSRNTASGANVLTF
TRBJ1-1,TRBV18,CASSPVGGPLGTEAFF
TRBJ1-2,TRBV9,CASSVDPGPYYGYTF
TRBJ2-2,TRBV7-9,CASSPQGLRVGELFF
TRBJ2-1,TRBV20-1,CSAGLAGGYNEQFF
TRBJ2-5,TRBV6-1,CASRPRRGLQETQYF
TRBJ2-7,TRBV5-1,CASSLGLGTVLYEQYF
TRBJ1-5,TRBV7-2,CASSPRDAQQPQHF
TRBJ2-1,TRBV4-1,CASSQVSGAYNEQFF
TRBJ1-2,TRBV7-9,CASSLEHYGYTF
TRBJ2-3,TRBV20-1,CSARDALAVHTDTQYF
TRBJ1-2,TRBV7-2,CASSSSPGQDGYTF
TRBJ1-6,TRBV2,CASGDRGNSPLHF
TRBJ2-1,TRBV7-2,CASSLAAQRGNEQFF
TRBJ1-6,TRBV7-8,CASSPRVGPLHF
TRBJ1-1,TRBV6-2/TRBV6-3,CASSYAEGTEAFF
TRBJ2-3,TRBV18,CASSPGWGQGMDTQYF
TRBJ2-5,TRBV11-2,CASSPRGVPQETQYF
TRBJ1-1,TRBV20-1,CSQTGGANTEAFF
TRBJ2-6,TRBV15,CATRVRQGEPGANVLTF
TRBJ2-1,TRBV7-3,CASSPQFGFYNEQFF
TRBJ1-1,TRBV5-1,CASSLFGRGDTEAFF
TRBJ2-7,TRBV7-9,CASSDTGASYEQYF
TRBJ1-2,TRBV12-3/TRBV12-4,CASSLRGYGYGYTF
TRBJ2-2,TRBV12-3/TRBV12-4,CASSSGRMAGGLIGELFF
TRBJ1-2,TRBV7-3,CASSGTGGSYGYTF
TRBJ2-3,TRBV27,CASRLAGGPSTDTQYF
TRBJ2-1,TRBV15,CATSRGAVLGNNEQFF
TRBJ2-1,TRBV11-2,CASSSEAPRGDLDNEQFF
TRBJ2-5,TRBV3-1,CASSRSAGGNKYF
TRBJ2-2,TRBV20-1,CSARFGPGELFF
TRBJ2-2,TRBV5-1,CASSTQTGANTGELFF
TRBJ2-7,TRBV5-1,CASRPSRQGIYEQYF
TRBJ2-6,TRBV12-3/TRBV12-4,CASSGDRGIGSGANVLTF
TRBJ2-5,TRBV3-1,CASSQVGTSGQETQYF
TRBJ1-5,TRBV7-2,CASSFNVLGNQPQHF
TRBJ1-5,TRBV5-4,CASSAKQGSNQPQHF